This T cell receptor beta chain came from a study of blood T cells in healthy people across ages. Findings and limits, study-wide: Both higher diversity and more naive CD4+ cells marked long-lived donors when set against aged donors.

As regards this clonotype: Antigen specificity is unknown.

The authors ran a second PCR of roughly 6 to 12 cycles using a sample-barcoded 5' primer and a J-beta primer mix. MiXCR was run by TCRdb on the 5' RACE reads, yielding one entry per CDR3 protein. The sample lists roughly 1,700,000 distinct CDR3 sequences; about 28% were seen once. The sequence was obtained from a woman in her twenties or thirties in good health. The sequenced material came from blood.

CDR3 in DNA: TGTGCCAGCAGCCCGACAGGGTACGTAGATACGCAGTATTTT. It specifies CASSPTGYVDTQYF. This rearrangement joins TRBV7-7 to TRBJ2-3; 7 positions agree with TRBD1. The CDR3 has 14 amino acids. The trim removed 5 bases at V and 5 bases at J, leaving 7 bases unmatched. Per the germline V gene, CDR1 is SSHAT and CDR2 is FNYEAQ (reference sequence).